A single sample gave rise to the 17 T cell receptor beta chains below, sequenced in a study of T cell responses to AZD1222 COVID-19 vaccine. TCRdb's table, derived via immunoSEQ multiplex PCR, lists solely in-frame clones and lacks some. The sample contains approximately 130,000 clones, over 90% of which appear only once. This specimen consisted of peripheral blood, obtained on day 0 of AZD1222 vaccination. The receptors derive from an adult in good health.

Details on this clone: The identical CDR3 is also encoded by other nucleotide sequences in the sample. The V call is TRBV7-9, the J call TRBJ1-1; no clear D. Trimming removed 3 bases at V and 3 bases at J, with 5 bases between. Germline V gene sequence: CDR1 SEHNR, CDR2 FQNEAQ (reference sequence). This CDR3 comprises 12 residues. The CDR3 region has the DNA TGTGCCAGCAGCTTGGGGTACACTGAAGCTTTCTTT. Translation: CASSLGYTEAFF.

This sequence joins TRBV11-2 and TRBJ1-6; D perhaps matches TRBD1 (6 bases). The germline gives CDR1 SGHAT, CDR2 FQNNGV. This CDR3 is 15 amino acids long. V was trimmed by 2 bases and J by 6 bases, leaving 11 bases between them. CDR3 protein: CASSLPGRGNSPLHF. As DNA, the CDR3 is TGTGCCAGCAGCTTACCCGGCAGGGGTAATTCACCCCTCCACTTT.

The chain has TRBV10-3 and TRBJ2-3, with 11 positions matching TRBD1. V lost 2 bases to trimming and J lost 3 bases; unmatched junction nucleotides: 1. The CDR3 sequence is 15 residues long. Germline values: CDR1 ENHRY, CDR2 SYGVKD. CDR3 bases: TGTGCCATCAGTGAGGGGACAGGGGGAACAGATACGCAGTATTTT. It codes for CAISEGTGGTDTQYF.

The chain couples TRBV11-2 to TRBJ2-1; D tentatively reads TRBD1 or TRBD2 (5 bases each). Germline-derived CDR1 and CDR2 are SGHAT and FQNNGV. The CDR3 has 12 residues. V was pared by 3 bases and J by 7 bases, with 7 bases between. The CDR3 loop reads CASSFGTNEQFF. In nucleotides, the CDR3 is TGTGCCAGCAGCTTTGGGACGAATGAGCAGTTCTTC.

The rearrangement links TRBV2 to TRBJ1-2; D call uncertain. Germline CDR1 SNHLY, CDR2 FYNNEI. This CDR3 is 11 amino acids long. V lost 7 bases, J lost 2 bases, and 5 bases lay in between. The CDR3 region is CASNKNYGYTF. The CDR3 bases are TGTGCCAGCAACAAAAACTATGGCTACACCTTC.

This clone was found a few times. V usage is TRBV7-8 and J usage is TRBJ1-4; D not resolved. Trimming pared 2 bases from V and 3 bases from J, leaving 7 bases between. From germline, CDR1 is SGHVS and CDR2 FQNEAQ. CDR3 length equals 14 residues. The CDR3 DNA is TGTGCCAGCAGCTTACGCGAGTCTAATGAAAAACTGTTTTTT. It translates to CASSLRESNEKLFF.

The rearrangement joins TRBV6-6 to TRBJ1-6, with TRBD1 matching 9 bases. The CDR3 spans 15 residues. The V and J ends lost 5 bases and 7 bases, in that order; junction bases with no gene match: 6. Germline assignment: CDR1 MNHNY and CDR2 SVGAGI (reference sequence). CDR3 protein: CASSNRGQGNSPLHF. The DNA for the CDR3 is TGTGCCAGCAGTAACAGGGGGCAAGGAAATTCACCCCTCCACTTT.

The rearrangement links TRBV5-1 to TRBJ1-4; TRBD1 might be the D (5 bases). V dropped 0 bases and J dropped 8 bases, with 11 bases sitting between them. The CDR3 is 14 amino acids. Germline V gives CDR1 SGHRS, CDR2 YFSETQ. The CDR3 here is CASSLDLGHEKLFF. CDR3 sequence (DNA): TGCGCCAGCAGCTTGGATTTGGGGCACGAAAAACTGTTTTTT.

The chain links TRBV29-1 to TRBJ1-1; D gene uncertain. CDR3 length equals 13 residues. Germline CDR1 is SQVTM and CDR2 is ANQGSEA. V was pared by 0 bases and J by 5 bases, with 10 bases between. As DNA, the CDR3 is TGCAGCGTTGAAGAGCAGTTAGGGACTGAAGCTTTCTTT. It codes for CSVEEQLGTEAFF.

The V gene is TRBV5-4, the J gene TRBJ2-7, with TRBD2 identical over 12 bases. The CDR3 sequence is 15 residues long. Trimming took 4 bases from V and 1 from J; bases not matched to a gene: 3. Germline loops: CDR1 SGHNT, CDR2 YYREEE (reference sequence). The CDR3 DNA follows: TGTGCCAGCAGCGAAGGACTAGCGGGGTCCTACGAGCAGTACTTC. This sequence encodes CASSEGLAGSYEQYF.

The chain has TRBV30 and TRBJ2-4, with 8 nucleotides matching TRBD2. V lost 1 base and J lost 5; bases outside the gene matches: 4. CDR1 and CDR2 (germline): GTSNPN, SVGIG (reference sequence). CDR3 size: 14 residues. The CDR3 is CAWSGTSRQNIQYF. For the CDR3, the DNA is TGTGCCTGGAGTGGGACTAGCCGGCAAAACATTCAGTACTTC. Full variable domain (remainder filled in from reference TRBV30 and TRBJ2-4): SQTIHQWPATLVQPVGSPLSLECTVEGTSNPNLYWYRQAAGRGLQLLFYSVGIGQISSEVPQNLSASRPQDRQFILSSKKLLLSDSGFYLCAWSGTSRQNIQYFGAGTRLSVL.

This chain uses TRBV24-1 with TRBJ2-3, with a possible D match to TRBD2 (5 bases). V lost 6 bases and J 0 bases, leaving 9 bases between the germline ends. The CDR3 runs to 14 residues. The germline CDR1 and CDR2 sequences are KGHDR and SFDVKD. DNA for the CDR3: TGTGCCACCAGTACGACGGGGAGCACAGATACGCAGTATTTT. Translated, it gives CATSTTGSTDTQYF.

The V gene is TRBV11-2, the J gene TRBJ2-7; D possibly matches TRBD1 or TRBD2 (5 bases each). This CDR3 comprises 13 residues. Per germline, CDR1 SGHAT and CDR2 FQNNGV. V lost 4 bases, J lost 2 bases, and 9 bases lay in between. CDR3 sequence: CASSSGRTYEQYF. In DNA form, the CDR3 reads TGTGCCAGCAGCTCGGGACGTACCTACGAGCAGTACTTC.

J is TRBJ1-1 and V is TRBV13, with D unclear. The CDR3 has 14 residues. Looked up from germline, CDR1 is PRHDT and CDR2 is FYEKMQ (reference sequence). Between the trimmed V and J ends, which lost 5 bases and 5 bases, there was a span of 15 bases. This CDR3 reads CASSPGPARTEAFF. CDR3 DNA sequence: TGTGCCAGCAGCCCCGGGCCGGCGAGGACTGAAGCTTTCTTT.

This chain joins TRBV5-5 and TRBJ2-7; 7 bases are shared with TRBD1. The trim removed 1 base at V and 3 bases at J, leaving 4 bases unmatched. The germline CDR1 and CDR2 sequences are SGHKS and YYEKEE (reference sequence). This CDR3 is built from 14 residues. As DNA, the CDR3 is TGTGCCAGCAGCTTGCGGACAGGAGACTACGAGCAGTACTTC. Protein: CASSLRTGDYEQYF.

The rearrangement uses TRBV15 and TRBJ1-4; D gene ambiguous. The CDR3 runs 15 residues. Trimming cost V 3 bases and J 7 bases, with 15 bases left between them. Germline CDR1 is LNHNV and CDR2 is YYDKDF (reference sequence). Here the CDR3 reads CATSSPRGMGEKLFF. CDR3 nucleotides: TGTGCCACCAGCAGTCCCCGAGGGATGGGTGAAAAACTGTTTTTT.

V and J are TRBV4-1 and TRBJ1-5; 10 bases agree with TRBD1. The germline V gene has CDR1 MGHRA and CDR2 YSYEKL. Germline trimming cut 0 bases from V and 8 bases from J; bases unmatched to any gene: 7. This CDR3 is built from 16 residues. CDR3 coding DNA: TGCGCCAGCAGCCAAGAAACCGGGACAGGGGTTGAGCCCCAGCATTTT. Its protein product is CASSQETGTGVEPQHF.